This entry describes one T cell receptor (beta chain). Its antigen specificity is not known. The sample holds no much larger clone one base away, and base qualities are not on file. The sample belongs to a study of cytomegalovirus exposure and HLA in healthy donors (dated by TCRdb to about 2017). With respect to the entire study: An earlier analysis of some 600 of the donors reported 276 Gb of sequence data and 90 million to 120 million unique TCR beta sequences obtained from about 180 million T cells. An earlier analysis of approximately 640 of the donors applied high-throughput TCR beta sequencing to assess whether each TCR beta V gene segment acted as functional or pseudogenic. In the later analysis, no new phenotypic data were used to find candidate immune exposures; instead, reliance was placed on TCR beta sequences and their occurrence across donors. Along with the approximately 600-subject first cohort, a separate validation cohort of over a hundred different subjects was used. Roughly 300 gigabases of sequencing data and around 90 million unique TCR sequences made up an early release that covered about 640 HLA-typed donors. Typing coverage differed by locus: A, B, C, DRB1 and DQB1 were typed in roughly 620-630 donors, DQA1 in about 500, DPA1 in over 600, and DPB1 in roughly 470. A later genetic analysis used genome-wide SNP genotypes for about 60% of the 666 donors, treating that subset as a discovery cohort. Both class I and class II loci were covered by HLA typing, at four-digit resolution. Among about 400 genotyped donors of the cohort, an average of roughly 230,000 unique TCR beta nucleotide sequences was sequenced per donor, of which about 19% were non-productive. About 5 DR-DQ haplotypes were handled as single units for association and clustering, since linkage in the cohort was strong. To predict cytomegalovirus infection status, the study combined high-throughput TCR immunosequencing, statistical association of individual TCRs with disease status, and machine learning. To study patterns of TCR occurrence, a later analysis re-analyzed previously published TCR beta repertoires from around 700 donors and added high-resolution HLA genotyping. Alongside the repertoire data, information on donor age, sex, ethnicity and CMV serostatus was compiled. Among the approximately 420 genotyped donors, around 81% belonged to the genetic ancestry cluster associated with self-reported Caucasian donors. Every repertoire in the discovery cohort had been generated on one and the same sequencing platform. The study aimed to test whether signatures of past pathogen exposure could be identified by cataloging public T cell receptors. Using immunosequencing, the study profiled T cell repertoires from 500 to 800 subjects and related those repertoires to cytomegalovirus serostatus. The full study reports these points: In a later analysis, TCR association rates were found to vary across HLA loci, with the most associated TCRs seen for DRB1 alleles and the fewest for HLA-C alleles. In an earlier analysis of fewer than 750 of the donors, most TCR beta V segments were observed in productive rearrangements about 90% or about 30% of the time, broadly matching IMGT annotations. Several of the top co-occurrence clusters appeared to be linked to parvovirus B19, influenza, CMV and Epstein-Barr virus, according to a later analysis. Compared with the approximately 710-donor mean, donors in an Asian-associated ancestry cluster had fewer N-insertions in productive TCRs, according to a later genetic analysis. A few of the identified cytomegalovirus-associated TCR beta chains were confirmed in vitro to be specific for cytomegalovirus antigens. Only TCR beta chains were sequenced in this cohort, and the absence of alpha or paired-chain data limited detectable features. While some public TCRs were present in many individuals, most TCR sequences turned up only very rarely across donors. Compared with equally common non-associated chains, HLA-associated TCR beta chains in a later analysis were more clonally expanded and had lower generation probabilities. When HLA alleles, especially DR and DQ, strongly co-occurred, attributing TCR associations to individual alleles was difficult. A total of 164 TCR beta chains were listed by the study as associated with cytomegalovirus. A further reported finding was that TCR beta sequences accurately predicted the HLA-A and HLA-B alleles for most subjects in the first cohort. In a later analysis, most CMV-associated TCR beta chains were found to appear HLA-restricted, with HLA associations seemingly driven largely by CMV exposure. A later analysis associated 17,000 or so TCR beta sequences with specific HLA alleles at a false discovery rate of 0.05. CMV serostatus was the only immune exposure information available for the cohort. A cluster of highly shared sequence variants was judged likely to be a technical artifact of the sequencing pipeline. The presence/absence analyses assumed that sequencing depth was roughly uniform across donors, and that assumption may not be true. HLA typing was unavailable for some donors at each locus, so association tests used only the typed subset. An association between a missense DCLRE1C variant and V-gene and J-gene trimming of TCR beta chains was found in a later genetic analysis and replicated in an independent cohort. The classifier was reported to diagnose cytomegalovirus status with high specificity and sensitivity in both the original and validation cohorts. The authors suggested that the approach could potentially be generalized to other disease states and immunological phenotypes. Some IMGT-functional V segments, including TRBV6-2 and TRBV6-3, could not be told apart with the 87-base-pair reads, so those segments were excluded. Because counts were too low, more than 15 rarely observed V segments, including chromosome 9 orphons, were excluded from the earlier analysis of a few hundred of the donors. Correlated functional status among segregating V segments might reflect linkage disequilibrium, but an unknown experimental factor could not be ruled out.

Libraries were made using the immunoSEQ multiplex PCR assay. A mixture of 60 forward primers for TCR Vbeta segments and 13 reverse primers for TCR Jbeta segments was used in the multiplex PCR. The CDR3 region of rearranged TCR beta genes was amplified from genomic DNA by a multiplex PCR assay. On the Illumina HiSeq System, the amplified TCR beta libraries were sequenced as 87-base-pair reads. Regarding the original processing steps: Across the 500 to 750 repertoires, a later analysis counted tens of millions of unique TCR beta chains, approximately 12 million of which were shared by at least two donors. Raw reads were error-corrected and collapsed into unique sequences by a nearest-neighbor algorithm in which closely related sequences were merged to remove PCR and sequencing errors. Alignment of CDR3 sequences to IMGT reference sequences was used to assign V, D and J gene segments. For a sequence to be retained, at least a six-nucleotide match to both a V gene segment and a J gene segment was required. A rearrangement counted as productive if the CDR3 had no stop codons and remained in frame with V and J, and every other rearrangement counted as non-productive. Following IMGT convention, CDR3 was defined as the stretch from the second conserved V-encoded cysteine to the conserved J-encoded phenylalanine. The earlier analysis of approximately 500 of the donors excluded sequences that lacked an unambiguous match to a single V gene segment. An earlier analysis of fewer than 750 of the donors classified V segments as functional when productive rearrangements were above 56.7% and as segregating when the standard deviation between donors was above 5%. A statistical classification framework was built for diagnosing cytomegalovirus status from the catalog of TCR beta chain sequences. A later analysis assigned V and J genes by comparing TCR nucleotide sequences with IMGT/GENE-DB human TR gene sequences. A later analysis assigned CDR3 sequences and most-parsimonious VDJ recombination scenarios with the TCRdist pipeline. A later analysis defined each TCR beta chain by its CDR3 amino acid sequence plus V-gene family, and excluded reads lacking a unique V-gene family. As a way to deal with suspected cross-contamination and a sequencing artifact, a later analysis dropped 500 to 700 nucleotide sequences that were highly shared and had low generation probability. For each public chain, a later analysis derived a clonal expansion index from normalized ranks of inferred template counts within each repertoire. In a later analysis, generation probabilities were computed using a VDJ recombination model fitted to out-of-frame rearrangements, and the results were checked against IGoR. In a later analysis, TCR-TCR, TCR-HLA and TCR-CMV co-occurrence was scored with hypergeometric tests, and a repertoire-size bias correction was applied to TCR pairs. To estimate false discovery rates, a later analysis permuted the HLA or CMV assignments 20 times. In a later analysis, co-occurring TCRs were grouped using DBSCAN, with TCRdist sequence similarity added in when clustering inside HLA-allele-positive subsets. Repertoires with fewer than 30,000 or more than 120,000 public chains were left out of co-occurrence clustering, as were about five repertoires with anomalous nucleotide sharing. The table comes from immuneACCESS by way of TCRdb, which keeps in-frame sequences with V and J called. Part of the clones is missing from these tables; in studies checked, under half for an unresolved V gene and the rest for unknown reasons. The V and J calls and clone size are taken from that table; D and trimming were inferred from the DNA. The sample table shows 90,000 to 120,000 clones, and less than 85% are seen once. The ten top clones hold roughly 2.3% of the sample.

The cohort consisted of hundreds of healthy bone marrow donors. At the time of sampling, every cohort member was nominally healthy, though immune exposures that went unrecorded were likely present. The donor tested CMV seronegative and was one of the 352 seronegative cohort members. A peripheral blood sample was provided by each donor, and peripheral blood mononuclear cells were used for TCR beta sequencing. The Qiagen DNeasy Blood Extraction Kit was used to extract genomic DNA from the blood cell samples. V loses 5 bases at its end and J loses 3 bases; junction bases beyond the gene matches: 5. Reading the germline V gene gives CDR1 SGHNT and CDR2 YENEEA. From the cysteine up to the phenylalanine, the CDR3 has a length of 14 residues. The sequence is cut down to CDR3 DNA, 42 bases in frame from base 1.

The sequencing input was PBMCs. This receptor chain uses TRBV11-3 and TRBJ1-1; TRBD1 fits 8 bases in the junction. The clonotype was recovered from a man younger than 30 in good health and CMV-seronegative. The DNA reads TGTGCCAGCAGCCAACAGGGGGGAGACACTGAAGCTTTCTTT. This sequence encodes CASSQQGGDTEAFF.